This entry lists 29 T cell receptor beta chains sequenced from one sample in a study of T cell responses to AZD1222 COVID-19 vaccine. Sequencing used immunoSEQ multiplex PCR; TCRdb keeps in-frame clones, though not all of them. The repertoire holds roughly 140,000 clones, with under 95% as singletons. The sample in question was peripheral blood, obtained on day 0 of AZD1222 vaccination. The receptors stem from an adult in good health.

This clone was detected once. The J gene is TRBJ1-1, the V gene TRBV4-2; D is unresolved. This CDR3 region has 13 residues. Trimming left V 3 bases short and J 1 base short, with 6 bases between. Germline V gene data show CDR1 as LGHNA and CDR2 as YNFKEQ. CDR3 in amino acids: CASSQAGNTEAFF. The CDR3 region has the DNA TGTGCCAGCAGCCAGGCCGGGAACACTGAAGCTTTCTTT.

The chain has TRBV6-2 or TRBV6-3 and TRBJ2-5; 7 bases match TRBD2. CDR1 is MNHEY and CDR2 is SVGEGT in the germline V gene. The CDR3 runs 18 residues. V was pared by 2 bases and J by 5 bases, with 17 bases of the junction left unmatched. CDR3 in DNA: TGTGCCAGCAGTTACCGCCCTTGGGCGGGAGAGGCCATGGAGACCCAGTACTTC. Protein product: CASSYRPWAGEAMETQYF.

The V and J genes are TRBV6-5 and TRBJ2-4; D uncertain. Germline CDR1 and CDR2: MNHEY and SVGAGI. Trimming pared 4 bases from V and 0 bases from J, leaving 13 bases between. The CDR3 extends over 16 amino acids. This chain's CDR3 is CASSSLGIQAKNIQYF. The CDR3 nucleotides read TGTGCCAGCAGTTCCTTGGGGATTCAAGCCAAAAACATTCAGTACTTC.

This clone was detected only once. This chain connects TRBV14 to TRBJ1-2; TRBD1 aligns across 9 bases. This CDR3 is built from 15 residues. Germline values: CDR1 SGHDN, CDR2 FVKESK. V lost 2 bases, J lost 2 bases, and 3 bases stayed unmatched. The CDR3 is CASSQTTGGNYGYTF. The CDR3 DNA is TGTGCCAGCAGCCAAACGACAGGGGGGAACTATGGCTACACCTTC.

The V gene is TRBV9, the J gene TRBJ1-3; D is perhaps TRBD1 (6 bases). Germline V gene lookup returns CDR1 SGDLS and CDR2 YYNGEE. Trimming took 2 bases from V and 4 from J, leaving 10 bases between them. The CDR3 length is 14 residues. DNA of the CDR3: TGTGCCAGCAGCGTTACAGGGAACGGAAACACCATATATTTT. Residues: CASSVTGNGNTIYF.

This clone was observed a few times. The rearrangement joins TRBV19 to TRBJ1-5; D is possibly TRBD1 (6 bases). V was trimmed by 6 bases and J by 11 bases, leaving 11 bases between them. The germline V gene encodes CDR1 LNHDA and CDR2 SQIVND (reference sequence). CDR3 length: 11 amino acids. The CDR3 is CASRGQLAQHF. The CDR3 DNA is TGTGCCAGTAGAGGACAGTTGGCCCAGCATTTT.

The chain links TRBV12-3 or TRBV12-4 to TRBJ1-5; the D gene is possibly TRBD1 (5 bases). V was clipped by 1 base and J by 5 bases, with 6 bases between them. CDR3 length equals 13 residues. The chain's CDR3 is CASSLGQYQPQHF. DNA of the CDR3: TGTGCCAGCAGTTTAGGACAGTATCAGCCCCAGCATTTT.

This clone was observed once. This chain links TRBV6-5 with TRBJ1-1, with 7 positions matching TRBD1. This CDR3 contains 13 residues. The V and J ends lost 6 bases and 1 base, in that order; junction bases with no gene match: 2. Germline V CDR1 and CDR2: MNHEY, SVGAGI. CDR3 DNA sequence: TGTGCCAGCAGCGGACAGGCGAACACTGAAGCTTTCTTT. This codes for CASSGQANTEAFF.

This clone was detected only a few times. The rearrangement joins TRBV7-9 to TRBJ1-2, with unresolved D. CDR3 size: 13 residues. Germline CDR1 SEHNR, CDR2 FQNEAQ (reference sequence). Trimming took 2 bases from V and 5 from J, leaving 9 bases between them. Here the CDR3 DNA reads TGTGCCAGCAGCTTATTACAGCTTTATGGCTACACCTTC. It specifies CASSLLQLYGYTF.

This sequence joins TRBV6-1 and TRBJ2-3; tentatively, D is TRBD1 (6 bases). This CDR3 is built from 15 residues. CDR1 is MNHNS, CDR2 SASEGT, per germline. V lost 2 bases, J lost 3 bases, and 12 bases lay in between. The CDR3 reads CASSETRGLTDTQYF. CDR3 sequence (DNA): TGTGCCAGCAGTGAAACAAGGGGGTTGACAGATACGCAGTATTTT.

The CDR3, as DNA: TGTGCCAGCAGCTCGCCGGGACTTTCCTACGAGCAGTACTTC. Encoded protein: CASSSPGLSYEQYF. The V and J genes are TRBV28 and TRBJ2-7; D is perhaps TRBD2 (6 bases). The CDR3 length is 14 residues. Trimming removed 6 bases at V and 1 base at J, with 13 bases between. CDR1 is MDHEN and CDR2 is SYDVKM in the germline V gene.

The CDR3 spells CASSLSRVGLFPSPYEQYF. As DNA, the CDR3 is TGTGCCAGCAGTTTATCCCGCGTCGGACTGTTTCCTAGTCCCTACGAGCAGTACTTC. This chain links TRBV27 with TRBJ2-7; tentatively, D is TRBD2 (5 bases). V lost 0 bases, J lost 2 bases, and 23 bases lay in between. Germline V CDR1 and CDR2: MNHEY, SMNVEV (reference sequence). This CDR3 has 19 amino acids.

V is TRBV5-1 and J is TRBJ2-2, with 9 nucleotides matching TRBD1. Germline values: CDR1 SGHRS, CDR2 YFSETQ. This CDR3 region has 16 residues. V lost 4 bases to trimming and J lost 2 bases; unmatched junction nucleotides: 6. The CDR3 spells CASSPDRGANTGELFF. CDR3 sequence (DNA): TGCGCCAGCAGCCCCGACAGGGGGGCAAACACCGGGGAGCTGTTTTTT.

The rearrangement joins TRBV6-2 or TRBV6-3 to TRBJ1-5, with a possible D match to TRBD1 (6 bases). Trimming removed 5 bases from V and 11 bases from J, with 19 bases in between. This CDR3 has 14 amino acids. Germline values: CDR1 MNHEY, CDR2 SVGEGT. The CDR3 loop is CASSLDSLGWAQHF. CDR3 nucleotides: TGTGCCAGCAGTCTGGACAGCCTCGGGTGGGCCCAGCATTTT.

The V gene is TRBV18, the J gene TRBJ1-1, with D tentatively TRBD1 (6 bases). This CDR3 region has 14 residues. V lost 3 bases and J 1 base, leaving 9 bases between the germline ends. Germline lookup yields CDR1 KGHSH and CDR2 LQKENI. The CDR3 reads CASSPGTPNTEAFF. CDR3 in DNA: TGTGCCAGCTCACCCGGGACACCGAACACTGAAGCTTTCTTT. The full variable domain, its missing parts supplied by reference TRBV18 and TRBJ1-1, is NAGVMQNPRHLVRRRGQEARLRCSPMKGHSHVYWYRQLPEEGLKFMVYLQKENIIDESGMPKERFSAEFPKEGPSILRIQQVVRGDSAAYFCASSPGTPNTEAFFGQGTRLTVV.

This chain links TRBV7-9 with TRBJ2-7; no definite D call. This CDR3 is built from 14 residues. The germline V gene has CDR1 SEHNR and CDR2 FQNEAQ (reference sequence). V lost 6 bases and J 2 bases, leaving 14 bases between the germline ends. CDR3 nucleotide sequence: TGTGCCAGCAGTTATGAGTCGAGAACCTACGAGCAGTACTTC. This sequence encodes CASSYESRTYEQYF.

The chain couples TRBV18 to TRBJ1-2; TRBD1 aligns across 8 bases. V trimming: 3 bases; J trimming: 2 bases; junction bases outside the gene matches: 5. CDR3 length equals 15 residues. Germline CDR1 reads KGHSH; CDR2 reads LQKENI. The CDR3 loop is CASSPGTGSNYGYTF. The CDR3 region has the DNA TGTGCCAGCTCACCGGGGACAGGCTCAAACTATGGCTACACCTTC.

The CDR3 sequence is CASSKALLGQGSLEAQHF. CDR3 DNA: TGTGCCAGCAGCAAAGCGCTTTTAGGGCAGGGGTCCTTGGAGGCCCAGCATTTT. The V call is TRBV21-1, the J call TRBJ1-5; the table's D gene call, TRBD1, was not cross checked with the DNA. TRBV21-1 is assigned pseudogene status. The CDR3 length is 18 residues.

The genes are TRBV27 and TRBJ1-2; 7 bases align to TRBD1. The CDR3 contains 14 residues. With 3 bases clipped from V and 4 bases from J, the junction kept 5 bases outside the gene matches. Germline V lookup: CDR1 MNHEY, CDR2 SMNVEV (reference sequence). DNA for the CDR3: TGTGCCAGCAGTTTGCGACAGGGAATCTATGGCTACACCTTC. It yields the protein CASSLRQGIYGYTF.

The CDR3 region is CASSYRDRGSYTF. The CDR3 DNA is TGCGCCAGCAGCTACAGGGACAGGGGGAGTTACACCTTC. V and J are TRBV5-1 and TRBJ1-2, with 11 bases fitting TRBD1. V lost 3 bases, J lost 11 bases, and 6 bases stayed unmatched. Germline V gives CDR1 SGHRS, CDR2 YFSETQ. The CDR3 sequence is 13 residues long.

V and J are TRBV27 and TRBJ1-5; no firm D call. The CDR3 sequence is 14 residues long. V lost 5 bases to trimming and J lost 1 base, with 9 bases between them. Germline CDR1 reads MNHEY; CDR2 reads SMNVEV (reference sequence). CDR3 coding DNA: TGTGCCAGCAGTCCCCTTGGAAGCAATCAGCCCCAGCATTTT. Its translation is CASSPLGSNQPQHF.

The chain has TRBV27 and TRBJ1-1; D perhaps matches TRBD1 (5 bases). Trimming took off 6 bases at V and 0 bases at J, with 14 bases between the two ends. The germline V gene has CDR1 MNHEY and CDR2 SMNVEV (reference sequence). The CDR3 sequence is 15 residues long. The CDR3 DNA follows: TGTGCCAGCAGCTTTGACAGACTTATGAACACTGAAGCTTTCTTT. This gives the protein CASSFDRLMNTEAFF.

A few counts support this clone. This chain connects TRBV12-3 or TRBV12-4 to TRBJ2-7; 7 nucleotides align to TRBD1. With V trimmed by 4 bases and J by 7 bases, 7 bases remained unmatched. CDR3 length: 13 amino acids. The CDR3 DNA reads TGTGCCAGCAGTTGGATGGACAGGAAAGAGCAGTACTTC. Translating it yields CASSWMDRKEQYF.

This clone was counted once. This chain joins TRBV6-1 and TRBJ1-6; D is unclear. V was clipped by 1 base and J by 14 bases, with 12 bases between them. Germline CDR1 is MNHNS and CDR2 is SASEGT. The CDR3 spans 13 residues. The CDR3 nucleotides read TGTGCCAGCAGTGAAGTAGAGGGCGCGGCCCTCCACTTT. It encodes CASSEVEGAALHF.

V gene TRBV29-1 combines with J gene TRBJ2-7; TRBD1 matches at 10 bases. The CDR3 consists of 13 residues. The trim removed 5 bases at V and 2 bases at J, leaving 3 bases unmatched. Germline V lookup: CDR1 SQVTM, CDR2 ANQGSEA. Here the CDR3 reads CSVMGQGTYEQYF. CDR3 DNA sequence: TGCAGCGTTATGGGACAGGGGACCTACGAGCAGTACTTC.

V is TRBV19 and J is TRBJ2-5, with TRBD1 matching 9 bases. Germline V gene data show CDR1 as LNHDA and CDR2 as SQIVND (reference sequence). V shed 8 bases and J 7 bases; nucleotides not matched to a gene: 8. The CDR3 spans 13 residues. The CDR3 is CASHGQGKRTQYF. CDR3 DNA: TGTGCCAGTCATGGACAGGGGAAGAGGACCCAGTACTTC.

This chain joins TRBV6-5 and TRBJ2-7; 7 nucleotides align to TRBD2. J gave up 0 bases and V 0 bases, and 5 bases lay outside the gene matches. CDR3 length: 16 residues. The germline V gene has CDR1 MNHEY and CDR2 SVGAGI. The CDR3 DNA reads TGTGCCAGCAGTTACTCGAGCGGGGTCCCCTCCTACGAGCAGTACTTC. This gives the protein CASSYSSGVPSYEQYF.

The chain joins TRBV6-2 or TRBV6-3 to TRBJ2-3; D is unresolved. The CDR3 length is 11 residues. The germline V gene encodes CDR1 MNHEY and CDR2 SVGEGT. V lost 4 bases to trimming and J lost 4 bases, with 3 bases between them. The CDR3, as DNA: TGTGCCAGCAGTTCGGCAGATACGCAGTATTTT. This gives the protein CASSSADTQYF.

The V and J genes are TRBV7-2 and TRBJ2-7; perhaps D is TRBD1 or TRBD2 (6 bases each). There are 16 residues in the CDR3. The V gene lost 1 base and the J gene lost 3 bases, with 16 bases spanning the gap. Germline values: CDR1 SGHTA, CDR2 FQGNSA. DNA of the CDR3: TGTGCCAGCAGCTTAGGGGGGGCTGGGTGGAACTACGAGCAGTACTTC. Its translation: CASSLGGAGWNYEQYF.